What follows describes a single T cell receptor (beta chain). This clonotype was seen at least ten times. There is no known antigen for this receptor. The record has no base qualities; no much larger clone is one base away. These data belong to a study of T cells in Graves' hyperthyroidism and ophthalmopathy (dated by TCRdb to between 2018 and 2021). In the study overall: A discovery cohort of roughly 100 patients, 43 with Graves' ophthalmopathy and 55 to 60 with stable Graves' hyperthyroidism, was used to find distinguishing TCR V-J signatures. For training and testing, the roughly 97 patients in the discovery cohort were randomly divided in a 7:3 ratio. TCR Vbeta CDR3 sequencing of 120 to 150 peripheral blood samples (over 40 ophthalmopathy, 75 hyperthyroidism and roughly 17 progressor patients) is reported in the paper. Prospective prediction of ophthalmopathy was tested in an independent validation cohort consisting of about 19 hyperthyroidism patients and some 15 patients who later progressed to ophthalmopathy. The study also compared thyroid tissue and blood T-cell repertoires from roughly six Graves' hyperthyroidism patients. After blood sampling, hyperthyroidism patients were treated with methimazole at a starting dose of 30 mg daily, and ophthalmopathy patients were treated with high-dose intravenous methylprednisolone.

General findings and caveats noted by the study authors: In validation, the model predicted progression to ophthalmopathy with approximately 71% sensitivity and over 72% specificity, a median of about 6 months before onset. Blood samples also contained most of the expanded thyroid clonotypes (frequency above 0.001), which suggests that blood repertoires may reflect thyroid immune responses. A model built on a 13 V-J signature distinguished ophthalmopathy from stable hyperthyroidism, reaching 87.88% sensitivity and under 84% specificity in cross-validation and 80%/75% in testing. No statistical method was used to fix the sample size in advance, and group allocation was not hidden from the investigators.

Exclusion was applied to patients with uncontrolled infections, other autoimmune diseases, pregnancy or lactation. Diagnoses were based on clinical symptoms, serum thyroxine and TRAb, thyroid ultrasound and orbital computed tomography. Total RNA was extracted using Trizol reagent, and RNA quality was assessed on an Agilent 2100 Bioanalyzer. Trimming costs V 4 bases and J 3 bases, and their ends lie 13 bases apart. Based on the germline V gene (reference sequence), the CDR1 and CDR2 sequences are LNHDA and SQIVND. From its cysteine to its phenylalanine, the CDR3 spans 15 amino acids. Only the CDR3 portion is preserved as DNA: 45 bases, with reading frame beginning at the first base. TCR beta CDR3 regions were amplified from RNA transcripts. A first-round RT-PCR of the TCR CDR3 used the HTBI primer set with the Qiagen OneStep RT-PCR kit. A second multiplex PCR round built the libraries, followed by size selection and purification. The libraries were sequenced on an Illumina HiSeq2000 using paired-end 100 bp reads. The study's own analysis went as follows. SOAPnuke was used to process the raw data, with reads discarded if the reads contained adapters or uncalled bases, had a mean Phred below 15, or lacked an exact constant-primer or identifier match. High-quality paired reads were merged with COPE v1.2.5, and unique nucleotide sequences were defined as clonotypes. MiTCR v1.1 was used to align clonotypes to the IMGT TRBV, TRBD and TRBJ reference segments. Only V-J combinations with frequency above 0.0001, covering 99% to 99.2% of repertoires, were analysed. The TCS score was defined as F50 (clonal expansion) divided by E x V (chaos), with BLOSUM62-based TCRdist calculated between CDR3 peptides within each V-J. Welch's t-statistics and random forest reduced roughly 540 V-J features to about 13, which were used in a naive Bayes classifier (R e1071). The Morisita-Horn index was used to measure how similar the thyroid and blood repertoires were. The raw public reads went through TCRdb reprocessing: fastp at Q25, MiXCR clone calling, in-frame beta chains kept. Each entry merges the rows of one CDR3 protein and shows their most common DNA and genes. These V and J calls originate from TCRdb's pipeline instead of the authors' own analysis. In this sample the table shows 500,000 to 600,000 distinct CDR3 sequences, around 42% of which occur a single time. The ten largest clones capture roughly 19% of the sample.

The sequence links TRBV19 to TRBJ1-5; perhaps TRBD1 is the D gene, with 6 bases matching. The TCR sequence derives from an adult woman with Graves' disease, either hyperthyroidism or ophthalmopathy (not recorded which). Sequencing was performed on peripheral blood or thyroid tissue (not recorded which). The CDR3 has the sequence CASSTGGGYNQPQHF. The DNA sequence follows: TGTGCCAGTAGTACGGGAGGGGGTTACAATCAGCCCCAGCATTTT.